These T cell receptor beta chains were read from a single sample in a study of blood T cell repertoires in COVID-19. Assay: immunoSEQ multiplex PCR; the TCRdb copy retains only in-frame clones and omits some. The data show around 140,000 clones, approximately 83% seen once. Sequenced material: peripheral blood. Source of these receptors: a human donor in a cohort sampled during active COVID-19. CDR3s include the opening cysteine and the closing phenylalanine or tryptophan. Fields, in order: D gene, J gene, clone size, V gene, CDR3 DNA, CDR3 protein. D genes are given only for firm matches. Clone size is stated in some rows and not others, as once, few, many or a class when expanded.

NA,TRBJ2-4,NA,TRBV11-3,TGTGCCAGCAGCTTAGTAGGGGATTGGAACATTCAGTACTTC,CASSLVGDWNIQYF
TRBD1,TRBJ2-3,NA,TRBV3-1/TRBV3-2,TGTGCCAGCAGCCAACCAGGACAGGCCGGCACAGATACGCAGTATTTT,CASSQPGQAGTDTQYF
TRBD1,TRBJ2-7,NA,TRBV5-1,TGCGCCAGCAGCCCGGCCGGGACAGGAGCCTACGAGCAGTACTTC,CASSPAGTGAYEQYF
NA,TRBJ2-3,NA,TRBV19,TGTGCCAGTAGTAGGCAGGGAAGCACAGATACGCAGTATTTT,CASSRQGSTDTQYF
TRBD1,TRBJ1-4,NA,TRBV2,TGTGCCAGCAGGACAGGGGTTACTAATGAAAAACTGTTTTTT,CASRTGVTNEKLFF
TRBD2,TRBJ2-1,NA,TRBV5-1,TGCGCCAGCAGCCTAGCGGGAGACAATGAGCAGTTCTTC,CASSLAGDNEQFF
NA,TRBJ1-2,NA,TRBV4-1,TGCGCCAGCAGCCAAGATACTCGGTGGGGCTACACCTTC,CASSQDTRWGYTF
TRBD1,TRBJ2-7,NA,TRBV10-3,TGTGCCATCAGTGAGTCCTCCGGGACAGAGAGTTTCTACGAGCAGTACTTC,CAISESSGTESFYEQYF
NA,TRBJ1-2,NA,TRBV30,TGTGCCTGGAATAGATGGGAAAGTACGGGAGGCTACACCTTC,CAWNRWESTGGYTF
NA,TRBJ1-4,NA,TRBV9,TGTGCCAGCAGCGGGCGCCCGGGAGGGATGGATGAAAAACTGTTTTTT,CASSGRPGGMDEKLFF
TRBD1,TRBJ2-7,NA,TRBV2,TGTGCCAGCAGTCAATGGACAGGTCCGGGCGAGCAGTACTTC,CASSQWTGPGEQYF
NA,TRBJ2-1,NA,TRBV19,TGTGCCAGTAGTATAGGGACAGCCTACAATGAGCAGTTCTTC,CASSIGTAYNEQFF
NA,TRBJ1-4,few,TRBV6-5,TGTGCCAGCAGTTACTCGGGAGCCCGATATGAAAAACTGTTTTTT,CASSYSGARYEKLFF
TRBD2,TRBJ2-3,NA,TRBV19,TGTGCCAGTAGTATAGATAGTCCCTCGACTAGCGGGAGAAGGTCGGCAGATACGCAGTATTTT,CASSIDSPSTSGRRSADTQYF
TRBD2,TRBJ2-5,NA,TRBV15,TGTGCCACCAGCAGAGGTGACGGGGCGGGAGTTGGTGAGACCCAGTACTTC,CATSRGDGAGVGETQYF
NA,TRBJ2-5,NA,TRBV6-1,TGTGCCAGCAGTGAAGCGCGGCCTAGCGTGGGAGAGACCCAGTACTTC,CASSEARPSVGETQYF
NA,TRBJ1-1,NA,TRBV18,TGTGCCAGCTCACCCCCGGGGAGTATCAGGGGATCCATGAACACTGAAGCTTTCTTT,CASSPPGSIRGSMNTEAFF
TRBD2,TRBJ2-1,NA,TRBV4-2,TGTGCCAGCAGCCCAAAACTGACTAGCTGGTCCAATGAGCAGTTCTTC,CASSPKLTSWSNEQFF
NA,TRBJ2-5,NA,TRBV6-6,TGTGCCAGCAGCACATCACAGGGTCGCCAAGAGACCCAGTACTTC,CASSTSQGRQETQYF
NA,TRBJ1-1,NA,TRBV7-2,TGTGCCAGCAGCCCACTCCGACAGGTGACCACTGAAGCTTTCTTT,CASSPLRQVTTEAFF
TRBD2,TRBJ2-3,NA,TRBV2,TGTGCCAGCAGTGAAGTGGCGGGAGGGCCCGCAGATACGCAGTATTTT,CASSEVAGGPADTQYF
NA,TRBJ2-2,few,TRBV28,TGTGCCAGCAGTCTCGCCAGTCTCGTTCTGTCCGGGGAGCTGTTTTTT,CASSLASLVLSGELFF
NA,TRBJ2-1,NA,TRBV9,TGTGCCAGCAGCGTAGCTAGACTTTCCTCCTACAATGAGCAGTTCTTC,CASSVARLSSYNEQFF
NA,TRBJ2-7,NA,TRBV12-3/TRBV12-4,TGTGCCAGCAGTTTAGGAGCGCCCTACGAGCAGTACTTC,CASSLGAPYEQYF
TRBD2,TRBJ2-4,NA,TRBV2,TGTGCCAGCGTATCCGGGAGGGAGACAGCCAAAAACATTCAGTACTTC,CASVSGRETAKNIQYF
NA,TRBJ2-2,NA,TRBV2,TGTGCCAGCAGTGAAAAAGGACAGAACACCGGGGAGCTGTTTTTT,CASSEKGQNTGELFF
TRBD2,TRBJ2-1,NA,TRBV11-1,TGTGCCAGCAGCTTAAGGACTAGCGGCCACAATGAGCAGTTCTTC,CASSLRTSGHNEQFF
TRBD1,TRBJ2-4,NA,TRBV2,TGTGCCAGCAGTGTCCCCCCCGGGACAGTTTACTTC,CASSVPPGTVYF
NA,TRBJ1-2,NA,TRBV7-3,TGTGCCAGCAGCTCCGCTGCGGGGAATGGCTACACCTTC,CASSSAAGNGYTF